This TCR beta chain emerged from a study of shared clonotypes between healthy human individuals. Study-level findings and limits: About 5% of naive CD4 clonotypes were shared across a handful of donors.

The naive CD8 subset, CD45RO-negative cells positively selected for CCR7, excluded terminally differentiated effector memory CD45RA+ cells. V was pared by 2 bases and J by 4 bases, with 20 bases between. This CDR3 comprises 18 residues. Germline CDR1 is MNHNS and CDR2 is SASEGT. Assay used: immunoSEQ multiplex PCR; TCRdb lists only in-frame clones, some missing. The table has over 2 million clones, about 95% seen once; the top ten hold 0.85% to 1.2%. A remark on this clone: As yet, its antigen is unknown.

The sample taken for sequencing was naive CD8+ T cells sorted from blood. The sequence was collected from a man aged 18 to 29 in good health. This chain joins TRBV6-1 and TRBJ2-2; unclear D gene. CDR3 DNA: TGTGCCAGCAGTGAACTCTCGGTCGCTCCCCTATCCACCGGGGAGCTGTTTTTT. It codes for CASSELSVAPLSTGELFF.